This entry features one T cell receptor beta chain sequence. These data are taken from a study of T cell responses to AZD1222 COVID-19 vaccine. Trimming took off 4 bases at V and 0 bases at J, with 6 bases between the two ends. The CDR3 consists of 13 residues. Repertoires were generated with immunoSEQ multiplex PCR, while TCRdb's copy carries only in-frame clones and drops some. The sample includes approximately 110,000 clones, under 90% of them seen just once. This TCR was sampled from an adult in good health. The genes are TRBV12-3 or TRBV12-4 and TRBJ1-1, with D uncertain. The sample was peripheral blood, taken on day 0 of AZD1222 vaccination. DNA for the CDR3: TGTGCCAGCAGTTCAAAAGTGAACACTGAAGCTTTCTTT. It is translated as CASSSKVNTEAFF.